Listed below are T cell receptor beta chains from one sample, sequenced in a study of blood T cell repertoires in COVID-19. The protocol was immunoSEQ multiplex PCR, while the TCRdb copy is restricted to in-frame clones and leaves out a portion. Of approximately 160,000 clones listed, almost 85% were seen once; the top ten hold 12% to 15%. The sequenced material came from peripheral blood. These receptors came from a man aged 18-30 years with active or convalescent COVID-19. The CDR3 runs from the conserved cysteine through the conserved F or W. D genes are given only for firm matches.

CDR3 protein: CASSLGRTGSQFF
CDR3 length: 13
D gene: TRBD1
V gene: TRBV27
J gene: TRBJ2-1

CDR3 protein: CASSPPLAGGHTDTQYF
CDR3 length: 17
D gene: TRBD2
V gene: TRBV3-1/TRBV3-2
J gene: TRBJ2-3

CDR3 protein: CASSHQGLAGDFNTQYF
CDR3 length: 17
D gene: TRBD2
V gene: TRBV6-6
J gene: TRBJ2-3

CDR3 protein: CSVRQGNTEAFF
CDR3 length: 12
D gene: TRBD1
V gene: TRBV29-1
J gene: TRBJ1-1

CDR3 protein: CASSLAREGLAGAGETQYF
CDR3 length: 19
D gene: TRBD2
V gene: TRBV7-9
J gene: TRBJ2-5

CDR3 protein: CASSLSGWTEAFF
CDR3 length: 13
D gene: -
V gene: TRBV7-9
J gene: TRBJ1-1

CDR3 protein: CASRSTGGTGNTGELFF
CDR3 length: 17
D gene: -
V gene: TRBV12-2
J gene: TRBJ2-2

CDR3 protein: CASSYSKVVPNEQFF
CDR3 length: 15
D gene: -
V gene: TRBV6-5
J gene: TRBJ2-1

CDR3 protein: CASSPSSQGMNTEAFF
CDR3 length: 16
D gene: -
V gene: TRBV18
J gene: TRBJ1-1

CDR3 protein: CASSLGLAGGYEQFF
CDR3 length: 15
D gene: TRBD2
V gene: TRBV5-5
J gene: TRBJ2-1

CDR3 protein: CASSFGLAEETQYF
CDR3 length: 14
D gene: TRBD2
V gene: TRBV7-9
J gene: TRBJ2-5

CDR3 protein: CASSPGQGFYQPQHF
CDR3 length: 15
D gene: -
V gene: TRBV19
J gene: TRBJ1-5

CDR3 protein: CASTDRGSSTNEKLFF
CDR3 length: 16
D gene: TRBD1
V gene: TRBV19
J gene: TRBJ1-4

CDR3 protein: CASSLQPGQSNYGYTF
CDR3 length: 16
D gene: TRBD1
V gene: TRBV19
J gene: TRBJ1-2

CDR3 protein: CATSRDEGGYQPQHF
CDR3 length: 15
D gene: -
V gene: TRBV15
J gene: TRBJ1-5

CDR3 protein: CASSIDLWRGYTF
CDR3 length: 13
D gene: -
V gene: TRBV2
J gene: TRBJ1-2

CDR3 protein: CASSPWTSRGETQYF
CDR3 length: 15
D gene: TRBD2
V gene: TRBV3-1/TRBV3-2
J gene: TRBJ2-5

CDR3 protein: CASSHPGLLGQTQYF
CDR3 length: 15
D gene: -
V gene: TRBV5-4
J gene: TRBJ2-5

CDR3 protein: CASSYGRGTEAFF
CDR3 length: 13
D gene: TRBD1
V gene: TRBV6-5
J gene: TRBJ1-1

CDR3 protein: CTSSQGLFINNEQFF
CDR3 length: 15
D gene: -
V gene: TRBV1
J gene: TRBJ2-1

CDR3 protein: CASSPPAGGPQETQYF
CDR3 length: 16
D gene: TRBD2
V gene: TRBV18
J gene: TRBJ2-5

CDR3 protein: CASSPRDTNTEAFF
CDR3 length: 14
D gene: -
V gene: TRBV18
J gene: TRBJ1-1

CDR3 protein: CASSLARGGSSYNEQFF
CDR3 length: 17
D gene: -
V gene: TRBV5-4
J gene: TRBJ2-1

CDR3 protein: CASSYQRLNPNYGYTF
CDR3 length: 16
D gene: -
V gene: TRBV6-2/TRBV6-3
J gene: TRBJ1-2

CDR3 protein: CASSPPEGGPRSGNTIYF
CDR3 length: 18
D gene: TRBD1
V gene: TRBV18
J gene: TRBJ1-3

CDR3 protein: CASSIRDRGSYEQYF
CDR3 length: 15
D gene: TRBD1
V gene: TRBV5-4
J gene: TRBJ2-7

CDR3 protein: CASSLGTSGRYEQYF
CDR3 length: 15
D gene: TRBD2
V gene: TRBV7-2
J gene: TRBJ2-7

CDR3 protein: CASRTPDSGNTIYF
CDR3 length: 14
D gene: -
V gene: TRBV6-1
J gene: TRBJ1-3

CDR3 protein: CASSYRGGPSYEQYF
CDR3 length: 15
D gene: TRBD2
V gene: TRBV6-2/TRBV6-3
J gene: TRBJ2-7

CDR3 protein: CASSQDLSHGYTF
CDR3 length: 13
D gene: -
V gene: TRBV14
J gene: TRBJ1-2

CDR3 protein: CASTPSTSYEQYF
CDR3 length: 13
D gene: -
V gene: TRBV5-1
J gene: TRBJ2-7

CDR3 protein: CATSRFRAINEKLFF
CDR3 length: 15
D gene: -
V gene: TRBV15
J gene: TRBJ1-4

CDR3 protein: CASSTGQGFPYNSPLHF
CDR3 length: 17
D gene: TRBD1
V gene: TRBV9
J gene: TRBJ1-6

CDR3 protein: CASSAIAGGGSNEQFF
CDR3 length: 16
D gene: TRBD2
V gene: TRBV6-4
J gene: TRBJ2-1

CDR3 protein: CASSIAGGLSGANVLTF
CDR3 length: 17
D gene: TRBD2
V gene: TRBV19
J gene: TRBJ2-6

CDR3 protein: CATSRASRTDTQYF
CDR3 length: 14
D gene: -
V gene: TRBV15
J gene: TRBJ2-3

CDR3 protein: CASSLEGARNQPQHF
CDR3 length: 15
D gene: -
V gene: TRBV7-2
J gene: TRBJ1-5

CDR3 protein: CAWSVGVRANRNTIYF
CDR3 length: 16
D gene: -
V gene: TRBV30
J gene: TRBJ1-3

CDR3 protein: CSASAGPMSNQPQHF
CDR3 length: 15
D gene: -
V gene: TRBV20-1
J gene: TRBJ1-5